A single sample gave rise to the 29 T cell receptor beta chains below, sequenced in a study of circulating and synovial CD4+ cells in juvenile arthritis. This table comes from immunoSEQ multiplex PCR, and its TCRdb copy is limited to in-frame clones, with some not included. The table lists under 40,000 clones, 90% to 95% of them singletons, with 0.6% to 0.85% in the top ten. The specimen was CD4+ T cells from blood. The source is a human donor with juvenile idiopathic arthritis.

V and J are TRBV9 and TRBJ1-4, with D tentatively TRBD1 (6 bases). Per the germline V gene, CDR1 is SGDLS and CDR2 is YYNGEE. The CDR3 covers 15 residues. V was trimmed by 2 bases and J by 4 bases, leaving 12 bases between them. CDR3 sequence: CASSVSGQLNEKLFF. The CDR3 DNA reads as TGTGCCAGCAGCGTGTCCGGACAGCTTAATGAAAAACTGTTTTTT.

V gene TRBV11-3 combines with J gene TRBJ2-7; 7 bases match TRBD1. CDR1 is SGHNT and CDR2 is YENEEA in the germline V gene. V shed 8 bases, J shed 2 bases, and the junction held 9 bases outside the gene matches. The CDR3 extends over 14 amino acids. The CDR3 protein is CASSEGQPPYEQYF. The CDR3 nucleotides are TGTGCCAGCTCCGAGGGACAGCCGCCCTACGAGCAGTACTTC.

This CDR3 reads CASRRQGTEAFF. The CDR3 DNA follows: TGTGCCAGCAGGAGACAGGGGACTGAAGCTTTCTTT. The gene calls are TRBV7-2 and TRBJ1-1; 8 bases line up with TRBD1. The CDR3 contains 12 residues. The germline CDR1 and CDR2 sequences are SGHTA and FQGNSA. The trim removed 6 bases at V and 5 bases at J, leaving 2 bases unmatched. Full variable domain (remainder filled in from reference TRBV7-2 and TRBJ1-1): GAGVSQSPSNKVTEKGKDVELRCDPISGHTALYWYRQSLGQGLEFLIYFQGNSAPDKSGLPSDRFSAERTGGSVSTLTIQRTQQEDSAVYLCASRRQGTEAFFGQGTRLTVV.

The chain carries TRBV6-1 and TRBJ2-7; 12 positions match TRBD2. Germline V lookup: CDR1 MNHNS, CDR2 SASEGT. The CDR3 is 14 residues long. Trimming removed 3 bases from V and 4 bases from J; junction bases left unmatched: 1. In DNA, the CDR3 is TGTGCCAGCAGTGAGCTAGCGGGAGGGTACGAGCAGTACTTC. Translated: CASSELAGGYEQYF.

This chain joins TRBV30 and TRBJ1-2, with a tentative D call TRBD1 (6 bases). V lost 7 bases to trimming and J lost 2 bases, with 11 bases between them. The CDR3 consists of 12 residues. Looked up from germline, CDR1 is GTSNPN and CDR2 is SVGIG (reference sequence). For the CDR3, the DNA is TGTGCCTCGAGCGGACAGAACTATGGCTACACCTTC. Its translation is CASSGQNYGYTF. The whole variable domain, filled in from reference TRBV30 and TRBJ1-2, reads SQTIHQWPATLVQPVGSPLSLECTVEGTSNPNLYWYRQAAGRGLQLLFYSVGIGQISSEVPQNLSASRPQDRQFILSSKKLLLSDSGFYLCASSGQNYGYTFGSGTRLTVV.

This clone was picked up one time. The chain joins TRBV5-1 to TRBJ2-3, with no clear D. Per germline, CDR1 SGHRS and CDR2 YFSETQ. CDR3 length: 14 amino acids. Trimming removed 0 bases from V and 2 bases from J, with 7 bases in between. The CDR3 is CASSLGQFTDTQYF. The DNA for the CDR3 is TGCGCCAGCAGCTTGGGCCAGTTCACAGATACGCAGTATTTT.

V usage is TRBV7-2 and J usage is TRBJ1-5; 8 bases are a match to TRBD1. The germline V gene encodes CDR1 SGHTA and CDR2 FQGNSA. This CDR3 contains 17 residues. Unmatched junction bases numbered 15, after V lost 4 bases and J lost 7 bases. The CDR3 here is CASSSSLTPGGSQPQHF. CDR3 coding DNA: TGTGCCAGCAGCTCATCCCTTACCCCAGGGGGCAGCCAGCCCCAGCATTTT.

This chain uses TRBV10-3 with TRBJ2-7, with TRBD2 matching 13 bases. CDR3 length: 15 amino acids. The germline gives CDR1 ENHRY, CDR2 SYGVKD. V trimming: 6 bases; J trimming: 2 bases; junction bases outside the gene matches: 4. The DNA for the CDR3 is TGTGCCATCAGGATCACTAGCGGGGGGGCCTACGAGCAGTACTTC. Translating it yields CAIRITSGGAYEQYF.

The CDR3 protein is CASSPGTYNTGELFF. CDR3 nucleotide sequence: TGTGCCAGTAGTCCGGGGACATATAACACCGGGGAGCTGTTTTTT. V and J are TRBV19 and TRBJ2-2, with a tentative D call TRBD1 (6 bases). V lost 5 bases and J lost 2, with 12 bases in between. Germline CDR1 is LNHDA and CDR2 is SQIVND (reference sequence). This CDR3 is 15 amino acids long.

V and J are TRBV11-3 and TRBJ2-1, with a tentative D call TRBD2 (6 bases). CDR1 is SGHNT and CDR2 is YENEEA in the germline V gene. This CDR3 spans 14 amino acids. V was cut by 4 bases and J by 1 base, with 8 bases left in between. The CDR3 region has the DNA TGTGCCAGCAGCTCGCGGGGATCCTACAATGAGCAGTTCTTC. Amino acids: CASSSRGSYNEQFF.

The rearrangement uses TRBV4-2 and TRBJ2-2, with 9 bases that match TRBD2. This CDR3 is built from 15 residues. J lost 7 bases, V lost 4 bases, and 7 bases had no gene match. Germline CDR1 reads LGHNA; CDR2 reads YNFKEQ. In DNA form, the CDR3 reads TGTGCCAGCAGCCCGCTGGGGACTAGCAGCGGGGAGCTGTTTTTT. Its translation: CASSPLGTSSGELFF.

V is TRBV7-9 and J is TRBJ2-7, with D possibly matching TRBD1 (6 bases). CDR3 length: 13 residues. V was shortened by 5 bases and J by 5 bases, with 13 bases between the two germline ends. Germline V gene sequence: CDR1 SEHNR, CDR2 FQNEAQ (reference sequence). The CDR3 region has the DNA TGTGCCAGCAGCACCCGACAGGTGAACGAGCAGTACTTC. It codes for CASSTRQVNEQYF.

This clone was detected once. CDR3 bases: TGTGCCAGCAAAACTAGCGGGTGGGGGGATACGCAGTATTTT. It yields the protein CASKTSGWGDTQYF. This sequence joins TRBV28 and TRBJ2-3; 9 nucleotides agree with TRBD2. Unmatched junction bases numbered 8, after V lost 7 bases and J lost 6 bases. The CDR3 sequence is 14 residues long. In germline, CDR1 is MDHEN, CDR2 SYDVKM. Combining the CDR3 with reference TRBV28 and TRBJ2-3 gives the whole variable domain DVKVTQSSRYLVKRTGEKVFLECVQDMDHENMFWYRQDPGLGLRLIYFSYDVKMKEKGDIPEGYSVSREKKERFSLILESASTNQTSMYLCASKTSGWGDTQYFGPGTRLTVL.

The chain recombines TRBV27 with TRBJ1-3; 7 nucleotides match TRBD1. V trimming: 6 bases; J trimming: 4 bases; junction bases outside the gene matches: 12. The CDR3 totals 16 residues. The germline V gene has CDR1 MNHEY and CDR2 SMNVEV (reference sequence). The CDR3 DNA sequence: TGTGCCAGCAGACGTACAGGGGCAGGGTACGGAAACACCATATATTTT. It translates to CASRRTGAGYGNTIYF.

The chain links TRBV19 to TRBJ2-7; tentative D call: TRBD1 (5 bases). CDR1 and CDR2 (germline): LNHDA, SQIVND (reference sequence). The ends were cut back, 5 bases at V and 1 base at J, with 12 bases in the middle. This CDR3 contains 14 residues. The CDR3 coding sequence is TGTGCCAGTAGTCCGACAGTTGTTTCCTACGAGCAGTACTTC. Its protein is CASSPTVVSYEQYF.

This rearrangement joins TRBV5-1 to TRBJ2-2, with 7 bases aligning to TRBD1. With V trimmed by 3 bases and J by 3 bases, 5 bases remained unmatched. The CDR3 extends over 15 amino acids. Germline V gene lookup returns CDR1 SGHRS and CDR2 YFSETQ. The CDR3 nucleotides read TGCGCCAGCAGCTCACAGGGGTCGGACACCGGGGAGCTGTTTTTT. Encoded protein: CASSSQGSDTGELFF. Full variable domain (missing parts from reference TRBV5-1 and TRBJ2-2): KAGVTQTPRYLIKTRGQQVTLSCSPISGHRSVSWYQQTPGQGLQFLFEYFSETQRNKGNFPGRFSGRQFSNSRSEMNVSTLELGDSALYLCASSSQGSDTGELFFGEGSRLTVL.

The rearrangement links TRBV15 to TRBJ1-1; D might be TRBD1 (6 bases). Looked up from germline, CDR1 is LNHNV and CDR2 is YYDKDF (reference sequence). V was trimmed by 0 bases and J by 4 bases, leaving 9 bases between them. CDR3 length: 14 amino acids. For the CDR3, the DNA is TGTGCCACCAGCAGAGATAGGACAGTCACTGAAGCTTTCTTT. Amino acid sequence: CATSRDRTVTEAFF.

The V call is TRBV6-1, the J call TRBJ1-6, with D perhaps matching TRBD1 (5 bases). The CDR3 spans 17 residues. V was pared by 0 bases and J by 9 bases, with 18 bases between. Looked up from germline, CDR1 is MNHNS and CDR2 is SASEGT. CDR3 protein: CASSEAQGQGQISPLHF. CDR3 in DNA: TGTGCCAGCAGTGAAGCGCAAGGGCAGGGCCAAATTTCACCCCTCCACTTT.

The chain carries TRBV7-2 and TRBJ2-5; D perhaps matches TRBD1 (5 bases). The germline V gene encodes CDR1 SGHTA and CDR2 FQGNSA. The length of the CDR3 is 15 residues. Trimming left V 2 bases short and J 7 bases short, with 17 bases between. DNA of the CDR3: TGTGCCAGCAGCTTATTGAACTCCCCCCAGGGGACCCAGTACTTC. It encodes CASSLLNSPQGTQYF. Variable domain in full (rest from reference TRBV7-2 and TRBJ2-5): GAGVSQSPSNKVTEKGKDVELRCDPISGHTALYWYRQSLGQGLEFLIYFQGNSAPDKSGLPSDRFSAERTGGSVSTLTIQRTQQEDSAVYLCASSLLNSPQGTQYFGPGTRLLVL.

Comments on this clone: An end of the junction does not agree with germline; a read error may underlie this. The rearrangement links TRBV5-5 to TRBJ1-6; 12 bases are shared with TRBD1. The CDR3 totals 18 residues. From germline, CDR1 is SGHKS and CDR2 YYEKEE (reference sequence). CDR3: CASSFGTGGLSYNSPLHF. CDR3 DNA sequence: TGTGCCAGCAGCTTCGGGACAGGGGGCTTGTCCTATAATTCCCCCCTCCACTTT.

V usage is TRBV7-2 and J usage is TRBJ2-5; 8 bases line up with TRBD2. Trimming removed 5 bases from V and 9 bases from J; junction bases left unmatched: 11. This CDR3 is built from 14 residues. Germline lookup yields CDR1 SGHTA and CDR2 FQGNSA. CDR3 amino acids: CASSPGAASGPQYF. The CDR3 bases are TGTGCCAGCAGCCCGGGGGCAGCTAGCGGGCCCCAGTACTTC.

The chain links TRBV6-4 to TRBJ2-3; 9 positions agree with TRBD2. J was trimmed by 4 bases and V by 6 bases; bases with no gene match: 5. The germline V gene encodes CDR1 MRHNA and CDR2 SNTAGT. CDR3 size: 14 residues. CDR3 residues: CASSASGGPDTQYF. The CDR3 nucleotides are TGTGCCAGCAGCGCCAGCGGGGGGCCAGATACGCAGTATTTT.

The genes are TRBV27 and TRBJ2-3; D is unresolved. This CDR3 comprises 13 residues. CDR1 and CDR2 (germline): MNHEY, SMNVEV (reference sequence). Trimming left V 1 base short and J 3 bases short, with 5 bases between. CDR3 DNA sequence: TGTGCCAGCAGTTTATTGAGAACAGATACGCAGTATTTT. It yields the protein CASSLLRTDTQYF.

A note on this clone: Other DNA sequences from this sample encode an identical CDR3 as well. The genes are TRBV21-1 and TRBJ1-6. TRBV21-1 is a listed pseudogene. This CDR3 is 16 amino acids long. As DNA, the CDR3 is TGTGCCAGCAGCTCCCGTCCCGGGAGGGGGGATTCACCCCTCCACTTT. It codes for CASSSRPGRGDSPLHF.

This clone was observed a handful of times. The gene calls are TRBV2 and TRBJ2-3, with 10 bases identical to TRBD2. In germline, CDR1 is SNHLY, CDR2 FYNNEI. Unmatched junction bases numbered 8, after V lost 4 bases and J lost 4 bases. This CDR3 spans 16 amino acids. Here the CDR3 reads CASSVSGGAQSDTQYF. DNA of the CDR3: TGTGCCAGCAGTGTAAGCGGGGGGGCCCAATCAGATACGCAGTATTTT.

The chain carries TRBV28 and TRBJ2-5, with D perhaps matching TRBD2 (6 bases). The V end lost 3 bases, the J end lost 0 bases, and 14 bases lay between the germline ends. This CDR3 spans 16 amino acids. Germline assignment: CDR1 MDHEN and CDR2 SYDVKM. CDR3 residues: CASSFIRRGNQETQYF. The DNA of the CDR3 is TGTGCCAGCAGTTTTATTCGTCGCGGGAACCAAGAGACCCAGTACTTC.

V is TRBV5-1 and J is TRBJ2-4, with D uncertain. This CDR3 is built from 17 residues. CDR1 and CDR2 (germline): SGHRS, YFSETQ. Trimming stripped 0 bases from V and 0 bases from J, with 13 bases between. CDR3 nucleotide sequence: TGCGCCAGCAGCTTGGCGGGTAGTCTAATAGCCAAAAACATTCAGTACTTC. This sequence encodes CASSLAGSLIAKNIQYF.

The chain recombines TRBV7-2 with TRBJ1-5; D gene unclear. Germline lookup yields CDR1 SGHTA and CDR2 FQGNSA. The CDR3 length is 14 residues. V lost 1 base, J lost 2 bases, and 6 bases lay in between. The chain's CDR3 is CASSLERGNQPQHF. The CDR3 bases are TGTGCCAGCAGCTTAGAACGGGGCAATCAGCCCCAGCATTTT.

The rearrangement uses TRBV28 and TRBJ2-7, with 8 bases lining up with TRBD2. Germline assignment: CDR1 MDHEN and CDR2 SYDVKM. The CDR3 covers 15 residues. Trimming removed 5 bases from V and 4 bases from J; junction bases left unmatched: 10. The CDR3 nucleotides read TGTGCCAGCAGTCCGTCCGGGGGGGGCGATTACGAGCAGTACTTC. Translated: CASSPSGGGDYEQYF. Supplemented by reference TRBV28 and TRBJ2-7, the full variable domain reads DVKVTQSSRYLVKRTGEKVFLECVQDMDHENMFWYRQDPGLGLRLIYFSYDVKMKEKGDIPEGYSVSREKKERFSLILESASTNQTSMYLCASSPSGGGDYEQYFGPGTRLTVT.